These 31 T cell receptor beta chains share one sample of origin, sequenced in a study of blood T cell repertoires in COVID-19. Profiled with immunoSEQ multiplex PCR; TCRdb holds only in-frame clones, not every one. This sample has around 110,000 clones, with around 82% found just once. The sequenced sample consisted of peripheral blood. These receptors originate from a human donor in a cohort sampled during active COVID-19.

This chain uses TRBV6-2 or TRBV6-3 with TRBJ1-2; 9 nucleotides line up with TRBD1. The junction had 10 bases not matched to a gene; V was cut back by 6 bases and J by 8 bases. In germline, CDR1 is MNHEY, CDR2 SVGEGT. The CDR3 contains 14 residues. DNA for the CDR3: TGTGCCAGCAGCCTACAGGGGGCGATGGAGGGCTACACCTTC. Translated, it gives CASSLQGAMEGYTF.

This chain uses TRBV12-3 or TRBV12-4 with TRBJ2-3; 8 bases are shared with TRBD2. The V and J ends lost 6 bases and 7 bases, in that order; junction bases with no gene match: 3. The CDR3 loop spans 12 amino acids. The CDR3: CASSRTSYTQYF. CDR3 nucleotide sequence: TGTGCCAGCAGCCGGACTAGCTATACGCAGTATTTT.

This clone was detected once. Other DNA sequences from this sample encode an identical CDR3 as well. The V gene is TRBV6-1, the J gene TRBJ2-7; unclear D gene. The germline V gene has CDR1 MNHNS and CDR2 SASEGT. The CDR3 runs 15 residues. Trimming took off 0 bases at V and 2 bases at J, with 11 bases between the two ends. For the CDR3, the DNA is TGTGCCAGCAGTGAAGCATCAGGTAACCCCTACGAGCAGTACGTC. As protein: CASSEASGNPYEQYV.

This sequence joins TRBV5-1 and TRBJ1-1; weak D call: TRBD1 (5 bases). The CDR3 spans 14 residues. Looked up from germline, CDR1 is SGHRS and CDR2 is YFSETQ. V lost 7 bases and J lost 0, with 13 bases in between. CDR3 DNA: TGCGCCAGCTCCTCCGACAGCGTGAACACTGAAGCTTTCTTT. Translated: CASSSDSVNTEAFF.

The chain couples TRBV5-1 to TRBJ2-3; 11 nucleotides align to TRBD2. Trimming took 4 bases from V and 0 from J; bases not matched to a gene: 4. The V gene's germline CDR1 is SGHRS and CDR2 YFSETQ. The CDR3 is made up of 16 amino acids. CDR3 DNA sequence: TGCGCCAGCAGCCTGCGACTAGCGGGAAGCACAGATACGCAGTATTTT. Encoded protein: CASSLRLAGSTDTQYF.

This clone was counted a single time. Here the CDR3 reads CASSESLAGGPYEQYV. DNA for the CDR3: TGTGCCAGCAGTGAATCTCTAGCGGGAGGGCCCTACGAGCAGTACGTC. V gene TRBV6-1 combines with J gene TRBJ2-7, with 12 bases aligning to TRBD2. Germline V gives CDR1 MNHNS, CDR2 SASEGT. The CDR3 loop spans 16 amino acids. The V segment lost 2 bases and the J segment 2 bases; nucleotides outside the gene matches: 4.

The chain couples TRBV19 to TRBJ2-1, with TRBD2 identical over 13 bases. V lost 5 bases, J lost 10 bases, and 5 bases stayed unmatched. CDR1 is LNHDA and CDR2 is SQIVND in the germline V gene (reference sequence). CDR3 size: 14 residues. The CDR3 coding sequence is TGTGCCAGTAGTTTGGGACTAGCGGGATTGGAGCAGTTCTTC. This codes for CASSLGLAGLEQFF.

V and J are TRBV6-5 and TRBJ2-7, with a tentative D call TRBD2 (7 bases). Germline CDR1 reads MNHEY; CDR2 reads SVGAGI. The V end lost 0 bases, the J end lost 6 bases, and 12 bases lay between the germline ends. The CDR3 spans 14 residues. This CDR3 reads CASSYSSGGGEQYF. The CDR3 DNA reads TGTGCCAGCAGTTACTCGTCGGGGGGCGGCGAGCAGTACTTC.

This clone has a single count. The chain is built from TRBV10-3 and TRBJ2-3, with 14 bases that match TRBD2. CDR3 length: 17 residues. Looked up from germline, CDR1 is ENHRY and CDR2 is SYGVKD. Unmatched junction bases numbered 2, after V lost 2 bases and J lost 1 base. CDR3 in DNA: TGTGCCATCAGTGAGCCGGGACTAGCGGGAGGCACAGATACGCAGTATTTT. It is translated as CAISEPGLAGGTDTQYF.

This clone was seen repeatedly, ten times or more. The chain couples TRBV3-1 (or the pseudogene TRBV3-2) to TRBJ2-7, with 9 positions matching TRBD1. The CDR3 contains 14 residues. The germline gives CDR1 LGHDT, CDR2 YNNKEL (reference sequence). Trimming cost V 4 bases and J 3 bases; bases outside gene matches: 4. The CDR3 DNA reads TGTGCCAGCAGCCCGGGACAGGGAAACTACGAGCAGTACTTC. It specifies CASSPGQGNYEQYF.

The chain is built from TRBV28 and TRBJ1-2, with D maybe TRBD1 (5 bases). Germline CDR1 is MDHEN and CDR2 is SYDVKM. The CDR3 loop spans 15 amino acids. V was trimmed by 6 bases and J by 1 base, leaving 15 bases between them. CDR3 in DNA: TGTGCCAGCAGCCTAGGCGGGGCCTATAACTATGGCTACACCTTC. Amino acids: CASSLGGAYNYGYTF.

This clone occurred once. The chain joins TRBV20-1 to TRBJ2-7, with 8 bases that match TRBD2. Unmatched junction bases numbered 6, after V lost 3 bases and J lost 5 bases. The CDR3 has 13 amino acids. Germline V lookup: CDR1 DFQATT, CDR2 SNEGSKA (reference sequence). CDR3 loop: CSASLAGRHEQYV. In nucleotides, the CDR3 is TGCAGTGCTAGTCTAGCGGGCCGCCACGAGCAGTACGTC.

V is TRBV3-1 (or the pseudogene TRBV3-2) and J is TRBJ1-1; possible D gene TRBD1, 5 bases. Germline lookup yields CDR1 LGHDT and CDR2 YNNKEL (reference sequence). V lost 1 base, J lost 1 base, and 10 bases lay in between. The CDR3 runs to 15 residues. This CDR3 is CASSQAQGGNTEAFF. The DNA of the CDR3 is TGTGCCAGCAGCCAAGCCCAGGGTGGGAACACTGAAGCTTTCTTT.

V and J are TRBV24-1 and TRBJ1-5, with D perhaps matching TRBD1 (6 bases). CDR1 and CDR2 (germline): KGHDR, SFDVKD. Trimming shortened V by 3 bases and J by 3 bases, and 14 bases separated the two germline ends. The CDR3 extends over 16 amino acids. The CDR3 protein is CATSDRQGNVNQPQHF. The CDR3 nucleotides are TGTGCCACCAGTGATCGGCAGGGGAACGTCAATCAGCCCCAGCATTTT.

The chain combines TRBV9 with TRBJ1-4; the D gene is possibly TRBD1 (5 bases). V shed 2 bases and J shed 8 bases, with 16 bases lying between them. From germline, CDR1 is SGDLS and CDR2 YYNGEE. The CDR3 is 15 amino acids. The DNA of the CDR3 is TGTGCCAGCAGCGTCGCAGGGACTCACTACGAAAAACTGTTTTTT. Its translation: CASSVAGTHYEKLFF.

The genes are TRBV3-1 (or the pseudogene TRBV3-2) and TRBJ2-3; 14 nucleotides line up with TRBD2. The trim removed 4 bases at V and 6 bases at J, leaving 6 bases unmatched. From germline, CDR1 is LGHDT and CDR2 YNNKEL (reference sequence). There are 16 residues in the CDR3. Written as DNA, the CDR3 is TGTGCCAGCAGCCCAAGACTAGCGGGAGGGTCGGATACGCAGTATTTT. The encoded protein is CASSPRLAGGSDTQYF.

This chain uses TRBV14 with TRBJ1-6, with D unclear. Germline CDR1 is SGHDN and CDR2 is FVKESK. This CDR3 region has 13 residues. Between the trimmed V and J ends, which lost 4 bases and 9 bases, there was a span of 10 bases. CDR3 sequence: CASSPGPGSPLHF. In nucleotides, the CDR3 is TGTGCCAGCAGCCCAGGCCCTGGTTCACCCCTCCACTTT.

The chain recombines TRBV9 with TRBJ1-1; D perhaps matches TRBD1 (6 bases). V shed 4 bases and J shed 10 bases, with 35 bases lying between them. The CDR3 is made up of 19 amino acids. CDR1 SGDLS and CDR2 YYNGEE come from the germline V gene. This chain's CDR3 is CASSPDLTGLSSPSTGAFF. As DNA, the CDR3 is TGTGCCAGCAGCCCCGACCTTACAGGGCTATCGTCTCCGTCCACAGGAGCTTTCTTT.

CDR3 protein: CASSGPGTGGRNIQYF. In nucleotides, the CDR3 is TGTGCCAGCAGTGGCCCTGGGACAGGGGGCAGAAACATTCAGTACTTC. V is TRBV27 and J is TRBJ2-4, with 12 nucleotides matching TRBD1. V gave up 5 bases and J gave up 6 bases; unmatched junction bases: 8. The CDR3 consists of 16 residues. Looked up from germline, CDR1 is MNHEY and CDR2 is SMNVEV (reference sequence).

This chain uses TRBV3-1 (or the pseudogene TRBV3-2) with TRBJ1-1; weak D call: TRBD1 (6 bases). Trimming removed 3 bases from V and 8 bases from J, with 19 bases in between. CDR3 size: 15 residues. From germline, CDR1 is LGHDT and CDR2 YNNKEL (reference sequence). The CDR3 DNA sequence: TGTGCCAGCAGCCAGGGGGGGACCGGGACACACGAAGCTTTCTTT. It codes for CASSQGGTGTHEAFF.

CDR3 coding DNA: TGTGCCACCTCCTCGGGACAGGGAAACATTCAGTACTTC. Its protein is CATSSGQGNIQYF. V is TRBV28 and J is TRBJ2-4; 9 positions match TRBD1. Unmatched junction bases numbered 7, after V lost 10 bases and J lost 6 bases. Germline lookup yields CDR1 MDHEN and CDR2 SYDVKM. This CDR3 contains 13 residues.

This clone was observed a single time. The chain is built from TRBV19 and TRBJ1-1, with D hard to call. The CDR3 extends over 14 amino acids. V was trimmed by 5 bases and J by 5 bases, leaving 15 bases between them. CDR1 and CDR2 from the germline V gene are LNHDA and SQIVND (reference sequence). The CDR3 sequence: CASSPRGWRTEAFF. The CDR3 bases are TGTGCCAGTAGTCCCCGGGGTTGGAGGACTGAAGCTTTCTTT.

The rearrangement links TRBV19 to TRBJ2-1; 9 bases map to TRBD2. The junction had 17 bases not matched to a gene; V was cut back by 6 bases and J by 8 bases. Germline loops: CDR1 LNHDA, CDR2 SQIVND (reference sequence). This CDR3 region has 17 residues. CDR3 sequence reads: CASSTSYSGSGLYEQFF. The CDR3, as DNA: TGTGCCAGTAGCACATCCTATAGCGGGAGCGGCCTCTATGAGCAGTTCTTC.

In nucleotides, the CDR3 is TGCGCCAGCAGCCAAGATGGGGGACTAGCGGGATCCAATGAGCAGTTCTTC. Its protein is CASSQDGGLAGSNEQFF. The gene calls are TRBV4-3 and TRBJ2-1, with TRBD2 matching over 13 bases. V lost 0 bases, J lost 6 bases, and 5 bases stayed unmatched. The germline V gene encodes CDR1 LGHNA and CDR2 YSLEER. The CDR3 has 17 residues.

This clone was detected once. This chain links TRBV4-1 with TRBJ1-4; no definite D call. V was pared by 1 base and J by 3 bases, with 12 bases between. Germline CDR1 reads MGHRA; CDR2 reads YSYEKL. This CDR3 region has 16 residues. The CDR3 DNA reads TGCGCCAGCAGCCAAGGAGCGGGGTCGGCTAATGAAAAACTGTTTTTT. This sequence encodes CASSQGAGSANEKLFF.

The V call is TRBV29-1, the J call TRBJ1-5; D unclear. V lost 4 bases to trimming and J lost 0 bases, with 10 bases between them. The CDR3 runs to 14 residues. Germline V gives CDR1 SQVTM, CDR2 ANQGSEA. CDR3 sequence reads: CSVALGTSNQPQHF. As DNA, the CDR3 is TGCAGCGTTGCGCTAGGAACTAGCAATCAGCCCCAGCATTTT.

This chain joins TRBV6-1 and TRBJ1-5, with unresolved D. This CDR3 has 17 amino acids. V was clipped by 3 bases and J by 0 bases, with 15 bases between them. Germline lookup yields CDR1 MNHNS and CDR2 SASEGT. The CDR3 protein is CASSERRWRNSNQPQHF. The DNA for the CDR3 is TGTGCCAGCAGTGAGCGAAGATGGCGGAATAGCAATCAGCCCCAGCATTTT.

The CDR3 DNA is TGTGCCAGCAGCTTAGGACAGGGGCGGGATGGCTACACCTTC. Amino acid sequence: CASSLGQGRDGYTF. This sequence joins TRBV3-1 (or the pseudogene TRBV3-2) and TRBJ1-2; the match to TRBD1 covers 9 bases. The trim removed 5 bases at V and 6 bases at J, leaving 7 bases unmatched. There are 14 residues in the CDR3. In germline, CDR1 is LGHDT, CDR2 YNNKEL (reference sequence).

This clone was picked up one time. The chain couples TRBV10-3 to TRBJ2-7; 15 bases line up with TRBD2. The CDR3 is made up of 14 amino acids. V was pared by 6 bases and J by 6 bases, with 3 bases of the junction left unmatched. The germline CDR1 and CDR2 sequences are ENHRY and SYGVKD. The DNA of the CDR3 is TGTGCCATCAGGAAGGGACTAGCGGGAGGCGAGCAGTACGTC. Residues: CAIRKGLAGGEQYV.

This clone showed up just a few times. The chain couples TRBV4-2 to TRBJ2-1; 9 bases agree with TRBD1. V lost 2 bases to trimming and J lost 7 bases; unmatched junction nucleotides: 6. Germline V lookup: CDR1 LGHNA, CDR2 YNFKEQ. CDR3 length equals 15 residues. The CDR3 nucleotides are TGTGCCAGCAGCCAAATCGGGACAGGGTGGAATGAGCAGTTCTTC. This translates into CASSQIGTGWNEQFF.

V is TRBV28 and J is TRBJ2-7, with D perhaps matching TRBD1 (6 bases). The CDR3 has 14 amino acids. V dropped 6 bases and J dropped 3 bases, with 15 bases sitting between them. From germline, CDR1 is MDHEN and CDR2 SYDVKM. CDR3 sequence: CASSRSGQSYEQYF. The CDR3 DNA sequence: TGTGCCAGCAGCCGGTCCGGACAGAGCTACGAGCAGTACTTC.